These 7 T cell receptor beta chains came from one sample sequenced in a study of T-cell memory formation after mild COVID-19. TCRdb redid the calling of the 5' RACE reads with MiXCR, one entry per CDR3 protein. This sample has around 300,000 distinct CDR3 sequences; about an eighth occur once, and the top ten carry about a fifth. Sequencing was performed on PBMCs or a T cell subset sorted from them (not recorded which). Receptors originate from a young man who had mild COVID-19 (a few samples of this study predate the infection). Cell type and time point are not known.

This clonotype was detected a few times. V and J are TRBV7-2 and TRBJ2-5; TRBD2 aligns across 7 bases. The CDR3 runs 15 residues. Germline loops: CDR1 SGHTA, CDR2 FQGNSA. V dropped 1 base and J dropped 2; count of bases not matched to a gene: 4. The CDR3 sequence: CASSLERGGQETQYF. CDR3 bases: TGTGCCAGCAGCTTAGAGCGGGGCGGACAAGAGACCCAGTACTTC.

The chain employs TRBV11-1 and TRBJ2-3, with D tentatively TRBD2 (6 bases). The CDR3 is 17 amino acids. Deletions cut 1 base from V and 0 bases from J, with 14 bases between. Germline V gives CDR1 SGHAT, CDR2 FQDESV (reference sequence). CDR3 nucleotides: TGTGCCAGCAGCTTAGGGGTTAGCGGAATTAGCACAGATACGCAGTATTTT. It specifies CASSLGVSGISTDTQYF. Based on the CDR3 plus reference TRBV11-1 and TRBJ2-3, the full variable domain is EAEVAQSPRYKITEKSQAVAFWCDPISGHATLYWYRQILGQGPELLVQFQDESVVDDSQLPKDRFSAERLKGVDSTLKIQPAELGDSAMYLCASSLGVSGISTDTQYFGPGTRLTVL.

The genes are TRBV19 and TRBJ2-3; 8 positions agree with TRBD2. Per germline, CDR1 LNHDA and CDR2 SQIVND (reference sequence). The CDR3 spans 14 residues. The junction had 4 bases not matched to a gene; V was cut back by 7 bases and J by 1 base. The CDR3 nucleotides read TGTGCCAGTACCCCACTAGCGGGCACAGATACGCAGTATTTT. This gives the protein CASTPLAGTDTQYF. Based on the CDR3 plus reference TRBV19 and TRBJ2-3, the full variable domain is DGGITQSPKYLFRKEGQNVTLSCEQNLNHDAMYWYRQDPGQGLRLIYYSQIVNDFQKGDIAEGYSVSREKKESFPLTVTSAQKNPTAFYLCASTPLAGTDTQYFGPGTRLTVL.

The chain couples TRBV9 to TRBJ2-5; TRBD1 might be the D (5 bases). Trimming removed 0 bases at V and 3 bases at J, with 9 bases between. The germline V gene has CDR1 SGDLS and CDR2 YYNGEE. CDR3 length equals 14 residues. The CDR3, as DNA: TGTGCCAGCAGCGTAGACGTAGGGGAAGAGACCCAGTACTTC. This codes for CASSVDVGEETQYF.

This clonotype was found many times. This chain uses TRBV12-3 or TRBV12-4 with TRBJ2-7, with D possibly TRBD2 on 6 matching bases. The V gene lost 2 bases and the J gene lost 2 bases, with 19 bases spanning the gap. This CDR3 has 17 amino acids. DNA of the CDR3: TGTGCCAGCAGTTTATATAGCGGTGGCAGGGTCACCTACGAGCAGTACTTC. Protein product: CASSLYSGGRVTYEQYF.

The gene calls are TRBV9 and TRBJ2-2; TRBD1 is a possible D gene (7 bases). There are 15 residues in the CDR3. Germline lookup yields CDR1 SGDLS and CDR2 YYNGEE. The V gene lost 2 bases and the J gene lost 5 bases, with 13 bases spanning the gap. The CDR3 region is CASSVAQGGTGELFF. The CDR3 bases are TGTGCCAGCAGCGTCGCCCAGGGGGGTACCGGGGAGCTGTTTTTT.

The V and J genes are TRBV20-1 and TRBJ1-6; D is unresolved. The V gene's germline CDR1 is DFQATT and CDR2 SNEGSKA (reference sequence). V was cut by 3 bases and J by 2 bases, with 11 bases left in between. The CDR3 has 15 residues. The CDR3 here is CSASPRRPYNSPLHF. In DNA, the CDR3 is TGCAGTGCTAGTCCTCGCCGGCCCTATAATTCACCCCTCCACTTT.